A single TCR beta chain is shown here with its context. The data stem from a study of blood T cell repertoires in COVID-19. Study background: Researchers got acute and convalescent COVID-19 samples from the United States, Italy and Spain. Sources were T cells, B-cell-depleted T cells, or PBMCs; the material itself was cDNA or gDNA.

Authors' processing steps: Amplification from reference gene primers served as the basis for estimated nucleated cell counts. Measured with immunoSEQ multiplex PCR; TCRdb has only the in-frame clones, and not every one. That table furnishes V, J and clone size, whereas the DNA furnished D and trimming. The data show some 110,000 clones, approximately 79% seen once. Germline V lookup: CDR1 SGHAT, CDR2 FQNNGV. V gave up 5 bases and J gave up 5 bases, with 13 bases separating them. The CDR3 length is 15 residues. The TCR was taken from a man aged 45-65 years with acute or convalescent COVID-19. The chain joins TRBV11-2 to TRBJ1-6; D not resolved. The sequencing sample was made of peripheral blood. The CDR3 spells CASSVGLRDNSPLHF. CDR3 bases: TGTGCCAGCAGCGTTGGTCTAAGAGATAATTCACCCCTCCACTTT.